Listed below are T cell receptor beta chains from one sample, sequenced in a study of cytomegalovirus exposure and HLA in healthy donors. Measured with immunoSEQ multiplex PCR; TCRdb has only the in-frame clones, and not every one. The table shows about 88,000 clones, with 96% occurring only once. The sample was PBMCs. These receptors were collected from a man aged 18 to 35 in good health and CMV-seronegative. Each CDR3 is given with its conserved first and last residue. The D gene is left open where the match is weak. Only some rows state a clone size, as once, few, many or a class for expanded clones.

v_gene: TRBV9; j_gene: TRBJ2-1; abundance: .; d_gene: .; CDR3nt: TGTGCCAGCAGCCCCACGGGGGGCGAAAATTATAATGAGCAGTTCTTC; CDR3aa: CASSPTGGENYNEQFF
v_gene: TRBV19; j_gene: TRBJ1-4; abundance: .; d_gene: TRBD1; CDR3nt: TGTGCCAGTAGTATAGTTGGACAGGGGGCTCTGAGTGAAAAACTGTTTTTT; CDR3aa: CASSIVGQGALSEKLFF
v_gene: TRBV9; j_gene: TRBJ2-5; abundance: .; d_gene: TRBD2; CDR3nt: TGTGCCAGCAGCGCGACTAGCTTGGCGGAGACCCAGTACTTC; CDR3aa: CASSATSLAETQYF
v_gene: TRBV9; j_gene: TRBJ2-1; abundance: .; d_gene: TRBD2; CDR3nt: TGTGCCAGCAGCGGTCTAGCGGCCTCCTACAATGAGCAGTTCTTC; CDR3aa: CASSGLAASYNEQFF
v_gene: TRBV6-1; j_gene: TRBJ1-4; abundance: .; d_gene: .; CDR3nt: TGTGCCAGCAGTGTCCCCGGGATGTGGGAAAAACTGTTTTTT; CDR3aa: CASSVPGMWEKLFF
v_gene: TRBV6-4; j_gene: TRBJ2-1; abundance: .; d_gene: TRBD2; CDR3nt: TGTGCCAGCAGTGCGGGACTAGCGGACTACAATGAGCAGTTCTTC; CDR3aa: CASSAGLADYNEQFF
v_gene: TRBV18; j_gene: TRBJ1-5; abundance: .; d_gene: TRBD1; CDR3nt: TGTGCCAGCTCACCGGGACAGGGCAATCAGCCCCAGCATTTT; CDR3aa: CASSPGQGNQPQHF
v_gene: TRBV9; j_gene: TRBJ1-1; abundance: .; d_gene: TRBD1; CDR3nt: TGTGCCAGCAGCGGTAGGGACAGGTCGAACACTGAAGCTTTCTTT; CDR3aa: CASSGRDRSNTEAFF
v_gene: TRBV5-1; j_gene: TRBJ2-2; abundance: .; d_gene: TRBD1; CDR3nt: TGCGCCAGCAGCTGGACAGGGGGGTCGGACACCGGGGAGCTGTTTTTT; CDR3aa: CASSWTGGSDTGELFF
v_gene: TRBV6-6; j_gene: TRBJ1-4; abundance: once; d_gene: TRBD1; CDR3nt: TGTGCCAGCAGTGGGGACAGACTTAATGAAAAACTGTTTTTT; CDR3aa: CASSGDRLNEKLFF
v_gene: TRBV28; j_gene: TRBJ2-3; abundance: .; d_gene: .; CDR3nt: TGTGCCAGCATGGGAGAAATTTGGGACACAGATACGCAGTATTTT; CDR3aa: CASMGEIWDTDTQYF
v_gene: TRBV15; j_gene: TRBJ1-5; abundance: once; d_gene: .; CDR3nt: TGTGCCACCAGCAGAGATGGCGGGGATCAGCCCCAGCATTTT; CDR3aa: CATSRDGGDQPQHF
v_gene: TRBV7-8; j_gene: TRBJ2-5; abundance: .; d_gene: TRBD2; CDR3nt: TGTGCCAGCACCCCAATAGCGGCGGGAGGGCGGAGGGAGACCCAGTACTTC; CDR3aa: CASTPIAAGGRRETQYF
v_gene: TRBV27; j_gene: TRBJ2-7; abundance: .; d_gene: TRBD2; CDR3nt: TGTGCCAGCAGAAGGACTAGCGGTCCCTACGAGCAGTACTTC; CDR3aa: CASRRTSGPYEQYF
v_gene: TRBV29-1; j_gene: TRBJ1-2; abundance: .; d_gene: .; CDR3nt: TGCAGCGCCTCCTCACCGGTTTCTAACTATGGCTACACCTTC; CDR3aa: CSASSPVSNYGYTF
v_gene: TRBV18; j_gene: TRBJ1-1; abundance: .; d_gene: .; CDR3nt: TGTGCCAGCTCACCCCCGGAGAAGGCTGAAGCTTTCTTT; CDR3aa: CASSPPEKAEAFF
v_gene: TRBV2; j_gene: TRBJ2-7; abundance: .; d_gene: .; CDR3nt: TGTGCCAGCATTTCTCTCTCCTACGAGCAGTACTTC; CDR3aa: CASISLSYEQYF
v_gene: TRBV5-1; j_gene: TRBJ1-3; abundance: .; d_gene: .; CDR3nt: TGCGCCAGCAGCTTGGGGACAAGAAGCTCTGGAAACACCATATATTTT; CDR3aa: CASSLGTRSSGNTIYF
v_gene: TRBV19; j_gene: TRBJ1-1; abundance: .; d_gene: .; CDR3nt: TGTGCCAGTAGTACCCCCCACCAGGGATTCACTGAAGCTTTCTTT; CDR3aa: CASSTPHQGFTEAFF
v_gene: TRBV27; j_gene: TRBJ2-3; abundance: .; d_gene: .; CDR3nt: TGTGCCAGCAGCTCCCGGCGCATATCGGGTACGCAGTATTTT; CDR3aa: CASSSRRISGTQYF
v_gene: TRBV25-1; j_gene: TRBJ2-5; abundance: .; d_gene: .; CDR3nt: TGTGCCAGCAGTGAAGGAAGGGGGATCCCCCAAGAGACCCAGTACTTC; CDR3aa: CASSEGRGIPQETQYF
v_gene: TRBV5-4; j_gene: TRBJ2-3; abundance: .; d_gene: .; CDR3nt: TGTGCCAGCAGCCCCGATGAGGATACGCAGTATTTT; CDR3aa: CASSPDEDTQYF
v_gene: TRBV18; j_gene: TRBJ2-1; abundance: .; d_gene: TRBD2; CDR3nt: TGTGCCAGCTCACCTAGCGGGAGTGTAAATGAGCAGTTCTTC; CDR3aa: CASSPSGSVNEQFF
v_gene: TRBV9; j_gene: TRBJ1-1; abundance: .; d_gene: .; CDR3nt: TGTGCCAGCAGCGTAGTTCCGGGGGAGGGAACTGAAGCTTTCTTT; CDR3aa: CASSVVPGEGTEAFF
v_gene: TRBV15; j_gene: TRBJ2-1; abundance: .; d_gene: TRBD1; CDR3nt: TGTGCCACCAGCGTGTTTGGAGGACAGGGAACAAATGAGCAGTTCTTC; CDR3aa: CATSVFGGQGTNEQFF
v_gene: TRBV5-1; j_gene: TRBJ1-3; abundance: .; d_gene: .; CDR3nt: TGCGCCAGCAGCTACTCTTCCTCCGCCTCTGGAAACACCATATATTTT; CDR3aa: CASSYSSSASGNTIYF
v_gene: TRBV7-9; j_gene: TRBJ2-7; abundance: .; d_gene: TRBD1; CDR3nt: TGTGCCAGCACCGTCCCGGGACAGGGTGTGCAGTACTTC; CDR3aa: CASTVPGQGVQYF
v_gene: TRBV27; j_gene: TRBJ2-3; abundance: .; d_gene: TRBD2; CDR3nt: TGTGCCAGCAGTCAGGGACTAGCGGGAGTGGATACGCAGTATTTT; CDR3aa: CASSQGLAGVDTQYF
v_gene: TRBV6-6; j_gene: TRBJ1-3; abundance: .; d_gene: TRBD1; CDR3nt: TGTGCCAGCAGTCGGGACAGGGGCCCTGGAAACACCATATATTTT; CDR3aa: CASSRDRGPGNTIYF
v_gene: TRBV9; j_gene: TRBJ1-1; abundance: .; d_gene: .; CDR3nt: TGTGCCAGCAGCGTCGAAACGAGCCTGAACACTGAAGCTTTCTTT; CDR3aa: CASSVETSLNTEAFF
v_gene: TRBV9; j_gene: TRBJ2-1; abundance: .; d_gene: .; CDR3nt: TGTGCCAGCAGCGTAGAAGGGGGAGTGGCATATGAGCAGTTCTTC; CDR3aa: CASSVEGGVAYEQFF
v_gene: TRBV27; j_gene: TRBJ1-5; abundance: .; d_gene: TRBD1; CDR3nt: TGTGCCAGCAGTTCCCCGGACAGGGGTGGAAATCAGCCCCAGCATTTT; CDR3aa: CASSSPDRGGNQPQHF
v_gene: TRBV28; j_gene: TRBJ2-7; abundance: .; d_gene: .; CDR3nt: TGTGCCAGCGGGGGCGGGAGCACCTACGAGCAGTACTTC; CDR3aa: CASGGGSTYEQYF
v_gene: TRBV13; j_gene: TRBJ1-2; abundance: .; d_gene: .; CDR3nt: TGTGCCAGCAGCTCCTCCCGGCAGGGGAGAGGCTATGGCTACACCTTC; CDR3aa: CASSSSRQGRGYGYTF
v_gene: TRBV15; j_gene: TRBJ1-1; abundance: .; d_gene: .; CDR3nt: TGTGCCACCAGCAGAGAGCCCACCAGGGGGAACACTGAAGCTTTCTTT; CDR3aa: CATSREPTRGNTEAFF
v_gene: TRBV7-8; j_gene: TRBJ2-3; abundance: .; d_gene: .; CDR3nt: TGTGCCAGCAGCTTAGCGTCACGACCCGGAGGGTCTGATACGCAGTATTTT; CDR3aa: CASSLASRPGGSDTQYF
v_gene: TRBV10-3; j_gene: TRBJ2-1; abundance: .; d_gene: TRBD2; CDR3nt: TGTGCCATCAGCGCCACTAGCGGGAGAAACAATGAGCAGTTCTTC; CDR3aa: CAISATSGRNNEQFF
v_gene: TRBV5-1; j_gene: TRBJ2-5; abundance: once; d_gene: .; CDR3nt: TGCGCCAGCAGCTTGGAACTAGATAAATACAAGACCCAGTACTTC; CDR3aa: CASSLELDKYKTQYF